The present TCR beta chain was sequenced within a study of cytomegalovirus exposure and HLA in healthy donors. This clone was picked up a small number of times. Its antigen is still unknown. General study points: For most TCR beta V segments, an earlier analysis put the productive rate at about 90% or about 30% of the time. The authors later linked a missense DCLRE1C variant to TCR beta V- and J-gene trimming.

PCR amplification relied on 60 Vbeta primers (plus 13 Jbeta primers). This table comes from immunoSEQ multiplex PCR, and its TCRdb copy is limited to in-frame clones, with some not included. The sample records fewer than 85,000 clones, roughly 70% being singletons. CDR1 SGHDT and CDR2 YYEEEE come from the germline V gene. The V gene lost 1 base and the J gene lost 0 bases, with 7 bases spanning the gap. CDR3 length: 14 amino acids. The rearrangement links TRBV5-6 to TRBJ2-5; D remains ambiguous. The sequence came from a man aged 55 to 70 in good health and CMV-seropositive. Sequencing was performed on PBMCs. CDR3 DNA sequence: TGTGCCAGCAGCTTGCCCCAGTACCAAGAGACCCAGTACTTC. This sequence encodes CASSLPQYQETQYF.